This passage covers 13 T cell receptor beta chains from one sample sequenced in a study of CXCR3-negative and CXCR3-positive naive CD8 T cells. Study results and limitations: Naive cells positive for CXCR3 carried more hydrophobic TRB CDR3s than CXCR3-negative ones.

Their target antigens are unknown. UMI-labeled 5' RACE yielded the TRB cDNA libraries. TCRdb processed the 5' RACE reads again and assigns one entry to each CDR3 protein, with no DNA. Its clone listing holds about 130,000 distinct CDR3 sequences. The sample was naive CXCR3+ CD8+ T cells from blood. Subset meaning: CD45RO-CCR7+CD27+CD95- naive CD8+ T cells expressing CXCR3 (TNR3+). These receptor sequences come from a human donor in good health. Some clones in this sample may be carry-over from other donors' samples.

This chain links TRBV7-6 with TRBJ2-7; TCRdb designates TRBD2, a call that cannot be tested without DNA. Germline V gene sequence: CDR1 SGHVS, CDR2 FNYEAQ. This CDR3 contains 18 residues. The CDR3 spells CASSLASLAGGSSYEQYF.

V gene TRBV7-8 combines with J gene TRBJ2-7; the TRBD1 assignment by TCRdb is unverifiable without DNA. Germline values: CDR1 SGHVS, CDR2 FQNEAQ. There are 16 residues in the CDR3. CDR3 sequence: CASSLMFGTGTYEQYF. The full variable domain, in which reference TRBV7-8 and TRBJ2-7 provide the parts outside the CDR3, is GAGVSQSPRYKVAKRGQDVALRCDPISGHVSLFWYQQALGQGPEFLTYFQNEAQLDKSGLPSDRFFAERPEGSVSTLKIQRTQQEDSAVYLCASSLMFGTGTYEQYFGPGTRLTVT.

V gene TRBV5-5 combines with J gene TRBJ2-7; no DNA is available, so the TRBD2 call from TCRdb remains unchecked. The CDR3 spans 14 residues. Per the germline V gene, CDR1 is SGHKS and CDR2 is YYEKEE (reference sequence). CDR3: CASSLLASTYEQYF.

V and J are TRBV19 and TRBJ2-3; TCRdb calls TRBD1, which cannot be checked without DNA. This CDR3 contains 15 residues. Per the germline V gene, CDR1 is LNHDA and CDR2 is SQIVND (reference sequence). The CDR3 loop reads CASSVGTGAPDTQYF. The complete variable domain, with remaining parts taken from reference TRBV19 and TRBJ2-3, reads DGGITQSPKYLFRKEGQNVTLSCEQNLNHDAMYWYRQDPGQGLRLIYYSQIVNDFQKGDIAEGYSVSREKKESFPLTVTSAQKNPTAFYLCASSVGTGAPDTQYFGPGTRLTVL.

The chain has TRBV11-2 and TRBJ2-1; lacking DNA, the TRBD1 call made by TCRdb goes unchecked. Germline CDR1 and CDR2: SGHAT and FQNNGV. The CDR3 extends over 15 amino acids. This chain's CDR3 is CASSWDRSSYNEQFF.

This rearrangement joins TRBV28 to TRBJ1-2; there is no DNA to check the TCRdb D call of TRBD1. Germline CDR1 and CDR2: MDHEN and SYDVKM. CDR3 length: 14 residues. The chain's CDR3 is CASSLPPTGGGYTF.

The V call is TRBV4-2, the J call TRBJ2-7; as DNA is missing, the TRBD1 call by TCRdb cannot be tested. This CDR3 has 16 amino acids. Germline lookup yields CDR1 LGHNA and CDR2 YNFKEQ. CDR3: CASSQGLGVRGYEQYF.

CDR3 loop: CSVEFHRTGDEQFF. The chain recombines TRBV29-1 with TRBJ2-1; the D gene TCRdb calls, TRBD2, cannot be checked with no DNA. Germline V gives CDR1 SQVTM, CDR2 ANQGSEA. CDR3 length equals 14 residues.

This chain joins TRBV12-3 or TRBV12-4 and TRBJ2-1; the D call from TCRdb, TRBD2, cannot be confirmed without DNA. The CDR3 extends over 17 amino acids. The CDR3 reads CASKGRPSGGEYNEQFF.

This chain's CDR3 is CSAPPRQGHPTDTQYF. The rearrangement joins TRBV20-1 to TRBJ2-3; the D call from TCRdb, TRBD1, cannot be confirmed without DNA. CDR3 length: 16 residues. Germline loops: CDR1 DFQATT, CDR2 SNEGSKA (reference sequence).

The V call is TRBV29-1, the J call TRBJ2-3; checking the TCRdb D call of TRBD2 is not possible without DNA. CDR3 size: 14 residues. Per the germline V gene, CDR1 is SQVTM and CDR2 is ANQGSEA. The CDR3 protein is CSATSGGASDTQYF.

The chain uses TRBV3-1 and TRBJ1-1; TCRdb selects TRBD1, and the lack of DNA leaves this call unchecked. The CDR3 loop spans 18 amino acids. Germline lookup yields CDR1 LGHDT and CDR2 YNNKEL (reference sequence). This CDR3 reads CASRQLRSQGAVDTEAFF.

The chain joins TRBV4-1 to TRBJ2-1. The germline CDR1 and CDR2 sequences are MGHRA and YSYEKL. This CDR3 spans 16 amino acids. CDR3 in amino acids: CASSQDTESSYNEQFF.